This TCR beta chain appears in the sequencing data of a study of cytomegalovirus exposure and HLA in healthy donors. The PCR made use of 60 Vbeta and 13 Jbeta primers. Generated by immunoSEQ multiplex PCR, the TCRdb table keeps only in-frame clones and is missing some. The sample carries some 250,000 clones, around 76% recorded once. CDR3 length: 14 amino acids. With 4 bases clipped from V and 4 bases from J, the junction kept 5 bases outside the gene matches. CDR1 and CDR2 from the germline V gene are SEHNR and FQNEAQ (reference sequence). The material sequenced was PBMCs. The chain has TRBV7-9 and TRBJ2-3, with 7 positions matching TRBD2. The receptor was derived from a woman between 40 and 55 years old in good health and CMV-seropositive. The CDR3 loop is CASSSGLVADTQYF. The CDR3 DNA follows: TGTGCCAGCAGCTCCGGACTAGTAGCAGATACGCAGTATTTT. Using reference TRBV7-9 and TRBJ2-3 for the parts outside the CDR3, the full variable domain is DTGVSQNPRHKITKRGQNVTFRCDPISEHNRLYWYRQTLGQGPEFLTYFQNEAQLEKSRLLSDRFSAERPKGSFSTLEIQRTEQGDSAMYLCASSSGLVADTQYFGPGTRLTVL.